The T cell receptor (beta chain) under discussion was sequenced for a study of blood T cells in healthy people across ages. Overall study context: Per two T cells, about one barcoded beta molecule was captured through template switching. Overall study results and limits: Nothing was known about donor CMV status, and this possibly confounded expanded clonotype changes.

It was with a sample-barcoded 5' primer and a J-beta primer mix that a second PCR of roughly 7 to 11 cycles was run. TCRdb fed the 5' RACE reads into MiXCR, producing one record per CDR3 protein. The table lists just under 900,000 distinct CDR3 sequences, around 26% of them singletons, with 15% to 20% in the top ten. This CDR3 is built from 12 residues. Trimming pared 5 bases from V and 8 bases from J, leaving 12 bases between. Each sample provided at least 5 micrograms of extracted total RNA. As to this clonotype: Its target is not known.

V gene TRBV12-3 or TRBV12-4 combines with J gene TRBJ1-2, with a weak D call TRBD1 (5 bases). Source material: blood. The receptor's source is a woman aged 80 or over in good health. This chain's CDR3 is CASSTRPGGYTF. The CDR3 DNA sequence: TGTGCCAGCAGTACGCGACCAGGGGGCTACACCTTC.